Listed below are T cell receptor beta chains from one sample, sequenced in a study of OX40 agonist ivuxolimab in advanced cancers. The data were produced by immunoSEQ multiplex PCR, yet TCRdb's version contains in-frame clones alone and is incomplete. The sample comprises fewer than 85,000 clones, approximately 92% of which are singletons, and over 7.5% rests with the top ten. This specimen consisted of CD4+ or CD8+ T cells sorted from blood, obtained in a trial of the OX40 agonist ivuxolimab. These receptors were collected from an adult with an advanced solid tumor such as melanoma, head and neck, liver or kidney cancer. The CDR3 runs from the conserved cysteine through the conserved F or W. D genes are given only for firm matches. Size values are once, few and many counts, or a class for expanded clones, and some rows have none.

CDR3 DNA	CDR3 protein	D gene	V gene	J gene	clone size
TGTGCCAGCAGTTACGGGGGTGGGACCGGGGAGCTGTTTTTT	CASSYGGGTGELFF	-	TRBV6-5	TRBJ2-2	once
TGTGCCAGCAGCTTAAGGGAGACAGGCGATTCACCCCTCCACTTT	CASSLRETGDSPLHF	-	TRBV13	TRBJ1-6	-
TGTGCCAGCAACCCGGGGCTTTATGGCTACACCTTC	CASNPGLYGYTF	-	TRBV5-8	TRBJ1-2	-
TGCAGCGCCGACCTGGGAAACAGTACCTACGAGCAGTACTTC	CSADLGNSTYEQYF	-	TRBV29-1	TRBJ2-7	-
TGCAGCGTTTCCCTATTGGGACAGGGAGGAAAACTGTTTTTT	CSVSLLGQGGKLFF	TRBD1	TRBV29-1	TRBJ1-4	-
TGTGCCAGTAGTATTGGACAGATGAACACTGAAGCTTTCTTT	CASSIGQMNTEAFF	-	TRBV19	TRBJ1-1	-
TGTGCCAGCAGTTTTTCCGGGACATCGGGGGTCAATGAGCAGTTCTTC	CASSFSGTSGVNEQFF	-	TRBV27	TRBJ2-1	-
TGTGCCATCAGGGGAGGGACCCCAGAGGCCGAGACCCAGTACTTC	CAIRGGTPEAETQYF	TRBD2	TRBV10-3	TRBJ2-5	once
TGTGCCAGCAGTGTCCCCCGGGACAGTTACTACGAGCAGTACTTC	CASSVPRDSYYEQYF	TRBD1	TRBV6-1	TRBJ2-7	-
TGTGCCAGCAGCTTAGATCGGGCCCACAATGAGCAGTTCTTC	CASSLDRAHNEQFF	-	TRBV11-2	TRBJ2-1	-
TGTGCCAGCCTCCTAGGGGGAGGAGGAGTGGGTGGAGATACGCAGTATTTT	CASLLGGGGVGGDTQYF	-	TRBV25-1	TRBJ2-3	-
TGTGCCAGCAGCGTGACAGGGGCCGTGAACACCATATATTTT	CASSVTGAVNTIYF	TRBD1	TRBV9	TRBJ1-3	-
TGTGCCAGCAGCTTATCAAACTTCGACGAGCAGTACTTC	CASSLSNFDEQYF	-	TRBV7-6	TRBJ2-7	-
TGTGCCAGCAGCGTAGGGGCGGGGTTCGGCCACGAGCAGTACTTC	CASSVGAGFGHEQYF	-	TRBV9	TRBJ2-7	-
TGTGCCAGTAGTATTGAATTCGGCCGGGAAGCTTTCTTT	CASSIEFGREAFF	-	TRBV19	TRBJ1-1	-
TGTGCCAGCAGCTATCTAGCGGGGGGCTTCAATGAGCAGTTCTTC	CASSYLAGGFNEQFF	-	TRBV21-1	TRBJ2-1	once
TGTGCCAGCAGCTTGGTAGATGGGGGGGGACTTGGAGAGACCCAGTACTTC	CASSLVDGGGLGETQYF	TRBD2	TRBV5-4	TRBJ2-5	-
TGTGCCATCAGTGAGCCCCATCGAGGCAGGGGTTTCTACGAGCAGTACTTC	CAISEPHRGRGFYEQYF	-	TRBV10-3	TRBJ2-7	-
TGTGCCAGCAGTGACGGTACTGGGTGGAATGAGCAGTTCTTC	CASSDGTGWNEQFF	-	TRBV6-4	TRBJ2-1	-
TGTGCCAGCAGCTTGAGCGGGGGGCAAGAGACCCAGTACTTC	CASSLSGGQETQYF	TRBD2	TRBV7-6	TRBJ2-5	-
TGTGCCAGCAGCCAAGGCAGGAGCTCTGGAAACACCATATATTTT	CASSQGRSSGNTIYF	-	TRBV14	TRBJ1-3	-
TGTGCCAGCAGCTCCTCCGGGGGACCCTACAATGAGCAGTTCTTC	CASSSSGGPYNEQFF	-	TRBV7-3	TRBJ2-1	-
TGTGCCAGCAGGGACAGGGATTTACTACGGAATGAGCAGTTCTTC	CASRDRDLLRNEQFF	TRBD1	TRBV6-1	TRBJ2-1	-
TGTGCCAGTAGAGGTGGGGCGAGCTCCTACAATGAGCAGTTCTTC	CASRGGASSYNEQFF	-	TRBV19	TRBJ2-1	-
TGCGCCAGCAGCCAAGGGACGGACTATGGCTACACCTTC	CASSQGTDYGYTF	-	TRBV4-3	TRBJ1-2	-
TGTGCCAGCAGTGACGACCCCGGGACTAGCGGCACAGATACGCAGTATTTT	CASSDDPGTSGTDTQYF	TRBD2	TRBV2	TRBJ2-3	-
TGCGCCAGCAGCCCCGTAGTAGCGGGGTTGAACACCGGGGAGCTGTTTTTT	CASSPVVAGLNTGELFF	TRBD2	TRBV5-1	TRBJ2-2	once